The 10 T cell receptor beta chains reported below all come from one sample, sequenced in a study of cytomegalovirus exposure and HLA in healthy donors. Clones were read by immunoSEQ multiplex PCR, and TCRdb kept only the in-frame ones, dropping some. Seen here are 150,000 to 200,000 clones, about three quarters observed once, and the top ten hold about 1.2%. Sequences were obtained from PBMCs. All receptors derive from a woman aged 30 to 39 in good health and CMV-seronegative.

The rearrangement joins TRBV6-5 to TRBJ2-7; 11 bases agree with TRBD1. The CDR3 totals 14 residues. The V gene's germline CDR1 is MNHEY and CDR2 SVGAGI. After removal of 7 bases from V and 11 bases from J, the junction contained 13 bases not matched to a gene. CDR3 sequence (DNA): TGTGCCAGCACCGCCCCCGGGACAGGGGGAGGGGAGTACTTC. Protein sequence: CASTAPGTGGGEYF.

J is TRBJ2-3 and V is TRBV19; TRBD1 agrees at 7 bases. Trimming took 6 bases from V and 3 from J; bases not matched to a gene: 9. Germline-derived CDR1 and CDR2 are LNHDA and SQIVND (reference sequence). The CDR3 is made up of 15 amino acids. This CDR3 is CASRPETGRTDTQYF. The DNA of the CDR3 is TGTGCCAGTAGGCCTGAGACAGGGCGGACAGATACGCAGTATTTT.

The chain uses TRBV14 and TRBJ2-7, with D maybe TRBD1 (5 bases). Trimming took 2 bases from V and 4 from J, leaving 15 bases between them. CDR1 is SGHDN, CDR2 FVKESK, per germline. This CDR3 spans 15 amino acids. Here the CDR3 reads CASSQRGRPLYEQYF. CDR3 in DNA: TGTGCCAGCAGCCAAAGGGGCAGGCCCCTTTACGAGCAGTACTTC.

V usage is TRBV2 and J usage is TRBJ1-1, with unresolved D. Germline values: CDR1 SNHLY, CDR2 FYNNEI. V gave up 6 bases and J gave up 1 base, with 15 bases separating them. This CDR3 contains 15 residues. The CDR3 DNA sequence: TGTGCCAGCAGGAGAGACCGGGTTCAGAACACTGAAGCTTTCTTT. Translating it yields CASRRDRVQNTEAFF.

V gene TRBV6-5 combines with J gene TRBJ1-1, with 8 bases that match TRBD1. Trimming cost V 7 bases and J 7 bases; bases outside gene matches: 14. The CDR3 sequence is 15 residues long. The V gene's germline CDR1 is MNHEY and CDR2 SVGAGI. The CDR3 coding sequence is TGTGCCAGCATCAACCCCAACCAGGGGGCGGGTGAAGCTTTCTTT. Protein product: CASINPNQGAGEAFF.

V and J are TRBV9 and TRBJ2-7; 13 nucleotides match TRBD2. The junction had 15 bases not matched to a gene; V was cut back by 0 bases and J by 6 bases. Germline-derived CDR1 and CDR2 are SGDLS and YYNGEE. The CDR3 is 19 residues long. The CDR3, as DNA: TGTGCCAGCAGCGTAGGGCTCGGGACTAGCGGGACCTATTGGAGCGAGCAGTACTTC. Protein: CASSVGLGTSGTYWSEQYF.

This clone was counted ten times or more. Additional DNA sequences in this sample encode the identical CDR3. The gene calls are TRBV2 and TRBJ1-5, with 7 bases aligning to TRBD1. Per germline, CDR1 SNHLY and CDR2 FYNNEI. The CDR3 is made up of 13 amino acids. The ends lost 6 bases at V and 5 bases at J; junction bases unmatched: 4. The CDR3 protein is CASSLDRDQPQHF. The CDR3 DNA is TGTGCCAGCAGCCTCGACAGGGATCAGCCCCAGCATTTT.

The chain uses TRBV2 and TRBJ2-2; TRBD1 aligns across 9 bases. The CDR3 consists of 15 residues. V lost 7 bases, J lost 4 bases, and 7 bases stayed unmatched. Germline assignment: CDR1 SNHLY and CDR2 FYNNEI. The DNA of the CDR3 is TGTGCCAGCATTCTGGACAGGGGAGGCACCGGGGAGCTGTTTTTT. Translation: CASILDRGGTGELFF.

The chain links TRBV4-2 to TRBJ2-5, with 9 bases matching TRBD1. CDR3 length: 15 residues. Trimming removed 1 base from V and 2 bases from J; junction bases left unmatched: 2. In germline, CDR1 is LGHNA, CDR2 YNFKEQ. CDR3 sequence reads: CASSQVQGAQETQYF. In DNA, the CDR3 is TGTGCCAGCAGCCAAGTACAGGGGGCACAAGAGACCCAGTACTTC.

The table lists this clone with a few counts. The J gene is TRBJ2-1, the V gene TRBV11-3; 14 bases line up with TRBD2. After removal of 5 bases from V and 7 bases from J, the junction contained 4 bases not matched to a gene. This CDR3 has 15 residues. Germline V CDR1 and CDR2: SGHNT, YENEEA. CDR3 in DNA: TGTGCCAGCAGCCCGAGGACTAGCGGGGGGAATGAGCAGTTCTTC. It translates to CASSPRTSGGNEQFF.